This passage covers 30 T cell receptor beta chains from one sample sequenced in a study of blood T cells in healthy people across ages. With a J-beta primer mix and a sample-barcoded 5' primer, a second PCR ran roughly 6 to 11 cycles. In TCRdb, the 5' RACE reads were re-called with MiXCR into one record per CDR3 protein. This table has 1.8 million or so distinct CDR3 sequences, approximately 39% appearing once. Specimen: blood. The source of these receptors is a human donor in good health.

The J gene is TRBJ2-1, the V gene TRBV29-1, with D uncertain. Trimming left V 1 base short and J 4 bases short, with 14 bases between. CDR1 SQVTM and CDR2 ANQGSEA come from the germline V gene. The CDR3 is 15 amino acids. The CDR3 sequence: CSVEGKGLVYNEQFF. The DNA of the CDR3 is TGCAGCGTTGAAGGAAAGGGTCTTGTGTACAATGAGCAGTTCTTC.

This clonotype was detected a few times. The chain employs TRBV12-5 and TRBJ1-1, with 8 bases fitting TRBD1. Per the germline V gene, CDR1 is LGHNT and CDR2 is FRNRAP. The J segment lost 3 bases and the V segment lost 8 bases, leaving 11 bases of the junction unmatched. CDR3 length equals 15 residues. CDR3 protein: CASRQGIVRDTEAFF. CDR3 nucleotide sequence: TGTGCTAGTCGACAGGGGATAGTGCGGGACACTGAAGCTTTCTTT. Drawing the rest from reference TRBV12-5 and TRBJ1-1, the complete variable domain is DARVTQTPRHKVTEMGQEVTMRCQPILGHNTVFWYRQTMMQGLELLAYFRNRAPLDDSGMPKDRFSAEMPDATLATLKIQPSEPRDSAVYFCASRQGIVRDTEAFFGQGTRLTVV.

The chain couples TRBV28 to TRBJ2-7, with 9 bases matching TRBD2. The CDR3 spans 17 residues. Germline loops: CDR1 MDHEN, CDR2 SYDVKM. J lost 5 bases, V lost 3 bases, and 14 bases had no gene match. This CDR3 reads CASSFVFLRGGYDEQYF. In nucleotides, the CDR3 is TGTGCCAGCAGTTTCGTATTTTTGCGGGGGGGCTACGACGAGCAGTACTTC.

This clonotype was picked up a small number of times. The V and J genes are TRBV4-3 and TRBJ1-1, with TRBD1 as a possible D gene (6 bases). CDR3 length: 15 residues. V shed 4 bases and J shed 4 bases, with 16 bases lying between them. CDR1 and CDR2 from the germline V gene are LGHNA and YSLEER. CDR3 residues: CASSPRGELATEAFF. In DNA form, the CDR3 reads TGCGCCAGCAGCCCGAGGGGGGAATTGGCCACTGAAGCTTTCTTT.

The chain joins TRBV7-2 to TRBJ2-1; TRBD2 matches at 16 bases. Germline V gene sequence: CDR1 SGHTA, CDR2 FQGNSA. The CDR3 extends over 15 amino acids. With 2 bases clipped from V and 15 bases from J, the junction kept 7 bases outside the gene matches. The CDR3: CASSLMGLAGGPRFF. Written as DNA, the CDR3 is TGTGCCAGCAGCTTAATGGGACTAGCGGGGGGGCCCCGGTTCTTC.

This clonotype has a single count. The genes are TRBV2 and TRBJ1-3; D is unclear. Germline V lookup: CDR1 SNHLY, CDR2 FYNNEI. Trimming stripped 6 bases from V and 0 bases from J, with 12 bases between. The CDR3 is made up of 15 amino acids. This CDR3 reads CASRRAQSSGNTIYF. The CDR3 coding sequence is TGTGCCAGCAGGAGAGCACAGAGCTCTGGAAACACCATATATTTT. The complete variable domain, with remaining parts taken from reference TRBV2 and TRBJ1-3, reads EPEVTQTPSHQVTQMGQEVILRCVPISNHLYFYWYRQILGQKVEFLVSFYNNEISEKSEIFDDQFSVERPDGSNFTLKIRSTKLEDSAMYFCASRRAQSSGNTIYFGEGSWLTVV.

This clonotype was picked up one time. The rearrangement joins TRBV20-1 to TRBJ1-4, with a possible D match to TRBD1 (6 bases). Germline V gene data show CDR1 as DFQATT and CDR2 as SNEGSKA (reference sequence). The CDR3 sequence is 13 residues long. Trimming shortened V by 3 bases and J by 7 bases, and 12 bases separated the two germline ends. CDR3 nucleotide sequence: TGCAGTGCTAGGAGACAGGCCCGTGAAAAACTGTTTTTT. Residues: CSARRQAREKLFF.

This rearrangement joins TRBV12-3 or TRBV12-4 to TRBJ2-2; 7 bases map to TRBD1. V shed 5 bases and J 6 bases; nucleotides not matched to a gene: 6. The CDR3 runs to 14 residues. CDR3 coding DNA: TGTGCCAGCAGTCCCGGGACAGAACCCGGGGAGCTGTTTTTT. Amino acid sequence: CASSPGTEPGELFF.

The V gene is TRBV30, the J gene TRBJ2-7; D uncertain. Trimming pared 0 bases from V and 7 bases from J, leaving 13 bases between. The CDR3 is made up of 13 amino acids. Germline values: CDR1 GTSNPN, CDR2 SVGIG (reference sequence). CDR3 in DNA: TGTGCCTGGAGTGTACAGACGTCTGGGGAGCAGTACTTC. It is translated as CAWSVQTSGEQYF.

This chain links TRBV7-2 with TRBJ2-1, with D perhaps matching TRBD2 (6 bases). Trimming stripped 2 bases from V and 6 bases from J, with 17 bases between. Germline V gives CDR1 SGHTA, CDR2 FQGNSA. The CDR3 loop spans 16 amino acids. The CDR3 DNA reads TGTGCCAGCAGCTTAAGCAGACTAGGGGTCCCCAATGAGCAGTTCTTC. Translated, it gives CASSLSRLGVPNEQFF.

This clonotype occurred a few times. The chain combines TRBV28 with TRBJ2-7; TRBD1 aligns across 7 bases. Per the germline V gene, CDR1 is MDHEN and CDR2 is SYDVKM. V dropped 5 bases and J dropped 0; count of bases not matched to a gene: 10. The CDR3 length is 16 residues. CDR3 nucleotides: TGTGCCAGCAGTCTCTCAGGGGGTTGGAGCTCCTACGAGCAGTACTTC. Translation: CASSLSGGWSSYEQYF.

The chain uses TRBV4-3 and TRBJ2-1, with 8 bases aligning to TRBD1. The CDR3 has 14 residues. The germline V gene encodes CDR1 LGHNA and CDR2 YSLEER. V was clipped by 1 base and J by 7 bases; unmatched bases: 3. CDR3 DNA sequence: TGCGCCAGCAGCCAAGTGGACAGGGTGAATGAGCAGTTCTTC. This translates into CASSQVDRVNEQFF.

The chain joins TRBV19 to TRBJ1-5; D is unclear. The germline V gene encodes CDR1 LNHDA and CDR2 SQIVND (reference sequence). The CDR3 loop spans 15 amino acids. Trimming left V 1 base short and J 3 bases short, with 10 bases between. The CDR3 spells CASSIAGHNNQPQHF. DNA for the CDR3: TGTGCCAGTAGTATAGCGGGCCACAACAATCAGCCCCAGCATTTT.

This clonotype was observed a few times. The chain links TRBV4-1 to TRBJ2-1, with unresolved D. The CDR3 extends over 13 amino acids. CDR1 and CDR2 from the germline V gene are MGHRA and YSYEKL. Trimming took off 0 bases at V and 5 bases at J, with 5 bases between the two ends. CDR3: CASSQDTNNEQFF. CDR3 nucleotides: TGCGCCAGCAGCCAAGATACCAACAATGAGCAGTTCTTC.

This clonotype was seen a handful of times. This sequence joins TRBV25-1 and TRBJ2-1; 10 bases line up with TRBD2. V shed 1 base, J shed 1 base, and the junction held 7 bases outside the gene matches. This CDR3 contains 18 residues. Germline values: CDR1 MGHDK, CDR2 SYGVNS. CDR3 bases: TGTGCCAGCAGTGAATGGTTGGATAGCGGGGGGTCCTACAATGAGCAGTTCTTC. Residues: CASSEWLDSGGSYNEQFF.

The chain links TRBV20-1 to TRBJ1-3; D ambiguous. CDR1 is DFQATT and CDR2 is SNEGSKA in the germline V gene (reference sequence). Between the trimmed V and J ends, which lost 1 base and 0 bases, there was a span of 7 bases. CDR3 length: 14 residues. CDR3 sequence reads: CSARGVSSGNTIYF. The CDR3 nucleotides read TGCAGTGCTAGAGGGGTATCCTCTGGAAACACCATATATTTT.

This clonotype was observed a few times. The V call is TRBV12-3 or TRBV12-4, the J call TRBJ2-3; TRBD1 aligns across 8 bases. This CDR3 spans 13 amino acids. The ends lost 6 bases at V and 4 bases at J; junction bases unmatched: 3. Here the CDR3 DNA reads TGTGCCAGCAGAGGGACAGGATCAGATACGCAGTATTTT. It is translated as CASRGTGSDTQYF.

This clonotype was seen only a few times. V and J are TRBV7-6 and TRBJ2-5; D is perhaps TRBD1 (5 bases). Germline lookup yields CDR1 SGHVS and CDR2 FNYEAQ. V lost 1 base and J lost 1, with 13 bases in between. The CDR3 spans 16 residues. The CDR3 coding sequence is TGTGCCAGCAGCTTAGAGGTAGGGGCTGCCCAAGAGACCCAGTACTTC. Translated: CASSLEVGAAQETQYF. Full variable domain (missing parts from reference TRBV7-6 and TRBJ2-5): GAGVSQSPRYKVTKRGQDVALRCDPISGHVSLYWYRQALGQGPEFLTYFNYEAQQDKSGLPNDRFSAERPEGSISTLTIQRTEQRDSAMYRCASSLEVGAAQETQYFGPGTRLLVL.

The J gene is TRBJ2-2, the V gene TRBV12-3 or TRBV12-4; 10 bases are shared with TRBD2. After removal of 5 bases from V and 1 base from J, the junction contained 4 bases not matched to a gene. This CDR3 has 16 residues. As DNA, the CDR3 is TGTGCCAGCAGTCCAGCGGGGGGGAGGAACACCGGGGAGCTGTTTTTT. Translated: CASSPAGGRNTGELFF.

This clonotype was observed many times. V gene TRBV6-2 or TRBV6-3 combines with J gene TRBJ2-1; no definite D call. The CDR3 is 12 residues long. CDR1 is MNHEY, CDR2 SVGEGT, per germline. V lost 6 bases and J lost 8, with 11 bases in between. CDR3 in DNA: TGTGCCAGCAGCTCTCAAGGGTATGAGCAGTTCTTC. Translated, it gives CASSSQGYEQFF.

This clonotype appeared a few times. V is TRBV6-2 or TRBV6-3 and J is TRBJ1-1; 12 nucleotides match TRBD1. This CDR3 region has 17 residues. V lost 4 bases and J lost 1; bases outside the gene matches: 7. Looked up from germline, CDR1 is MNHEY and CDR2 is SVGEGT. In DNA, the CDR3 is TGTGCCAGCAGTTTCCCGGGACAGGGGGCTTGGAACACTGAAGCTTTCTTT. Protein product: CASSFPGQGAWNTEAFF.

The V gene is TRBV6-1, the J gene TRBJ1-1; D perhaps matches TRBD1 (5 bases). V was pared by 6 bases and J by 4 bases, with 21 bases between. Germline V gene data show CDR1 as MNHNS and CDR2 as SASEGT. The CDR3 is 16 amino acids. The CDR3 sequence is CASRANIIRDGTEAFF. For the CDR3, the DNA is TGTGCCAGCAGAGCCAATATTATCCGGGACGGCACTGAAGCTTTCTTT.

The chain joins TRBV30 to TRBJ2-7; 10 bases are a match to TRBD1. The length of the CDR3 is 15 residues. The J segment lost 2 bases and the V segment lost 3 bases, leaving 7 bases of the junction unmatched. From germline, CDR1 is GTSNPN and CDR2 SVGIG (reference sequence). The CDR3 sequence: CAWSQGQGITYEQYF. As DNA, the CDR3 is TGTGCCTGGAGCCAGGGACAGGGGATCACCTACGAGCAGTACTTC.

V usage is TRBV6-2 or TRBV6-3 and J usage is TRBJ2-1; TRBD2 aligns across 10 bases. V shed 4 bases and J 0 bases; nucleotides not matched to a gene: 9. CDR1 is MNHEY, CDR2 SVGEGT, per germline. The CDR3 totals 18 residues. CDR3 DNA: TGTGCCAGCAGTTTGGTAGCGGGGGGCGGGAGCTCCTACAATGAGCAGTTCTTC. It encodes CASSLVAGGGSSYNEQFF.

In this sample, this clonotype turned up once. Germline and junction disagree at one end, which may indicate a read error. The chain is built from TRBV12-3 or TRBV12-4 and TRBJ2-5; TRBD2 might be the D (6 bases). This CDR3 has 14 amino acids. In DNA, the CDR3 is TGTGCCAGCAGTCCTCAAGGGACTTTCGGGACCCGGTACTTC. This sequence encodes CASSPQGTFGTRYF.

This clonotype was counted a few times. This chain joins TRBV15 and TRBJ1-4; no definite D call. This CDR3 contains 15 residues. Trimming left V 4 bases short and J 0 bases short, with 9 bases between. From germline, CDR1 is LNHNV and CDR2 YYDKDF (reference sequence). This chain's CDR3 is CATSIDGATNEKLFF. The CDR3 DNA sequence: TGTGCCACCAGCATAGACGGGGCAACTAATGAAAAACTGTTTTTT.

This clonotype appeared a few times. The gene calls are TRBV10-3 and TRBJ2-3; TRBD1 aligns across 8 bases. This CDR3 contains 14 residues. Germline CDR1 is ENHRY and CDR2 is SYGVKD. Trimming removed 10 bases from V and 5 bases from J; junction bases left unmatched: 11. The CDR3 here is CATTKQGVGDTQYF. The DNA for the CDR3 is TGTGCCACTACAAAACAGGGGGTAGGAGATACGCAGTATTTT.

To note about this clonotype: One end of the junction fails to match germline, which may point to a read error. The chain carries TRBV7-9 and TRBJ1-2; D remains unclear. The CDR3 consists of 14 residues. In germline, CDR1 is SEHNR, CDR2 FQNEAQ (reference sequence). Written as DNA, the CDR3 is TGTGCCAGCAGCTTAGCGCAGGAAGTCTATGGCTACATCTTC. It translates to CASSLAQEVYGYIF.

This clonotype has a handful of counts. The chain couples TRBV6-2 or TRBV6-3 to TRBJ1-2, with D maybe TRBD1 (5 bases). CDR1 is MNHEY, CDR2 SVGEGT, per germline. The CDR3 has 14 amino acids. V lost 6 bases and J 0 bases, leaving 11 bases between the germline ends. The DNA for the CDR3 is TGTGCCAGCAGCCCCAGGGATCCTAACTATGGCTACACCTTC. It translates to CASSPRDPNYGYTF.

The V and J genes are TRBV12-3 or TRBV12-4 and TRBJ2-1; D may be TRBD1 or TRBD2 (5 bases each). The CDR3 runs 15 residues. The V end was cut by 6 bases, the J end by 0 bases, with 12 bases between. The CDR3 sequence is CASRPGTVSYNEQFF. CDR3 DNA: TGTGCCAGCAGACCTGGGACGGTCTCCTACAATGAGCAGTTCTTC.